This section outlines one TCR beta chain sequence together with its context. Its target is unknown. This record belongs to a study of a mutant IDH1 vaccine in newly diagnosed glioma. Study-level information: Patients received vaccination from 4-6 weeks after radiotherapy alone, or with temozolomide cycles. Mean patient age was around 40 years; around 60% were male and around 38% female. Patients previously underwent radiotherapy, temozolomide, or both, and most underwent both. Visit V13 took place at week 47, and visit V12 happened at week 35.

The data were produced by immunoSEQ multiplex PCR, yet TCRdb's version contains in-frame clones alone and is incomplete. The sample shows 50,000 to 70,000 clones, about 74% of them seen only once. V was trimmed by 6 bases and J by 3 bases, leaving 18 bases between them. This CDR3 contains 16 residues. Germline V gene lookup returns CDR1 SNHLY and CDR2 FYNNEI. As for time point: week 35, safety follow-up. Every vaccination contained 300 ug of the mutant IDH1 20-mer peptide and was paired with topical imiquimod. The rearrangement links TRBV2 to TRBJ1-3; D is perhaps TRBD1 (5 bases). The material was PBMCs, obtained from a glioma patient whose treatment included an IDH1 peptide vaccine. The sequence was obtained from a man between 50 and 59 years old with glioma. The CDR3 DNA is TGTGCCAGCAGACCCGACAGCCGGGCGGTTGGAAACACCATATATTTT. Translation gives CASRPDSRAVGNTIYF. Using reference TRBV2 and TRBJ1-3 for the parts outside the CDR3, the full variable domain is EPEVTQTPSHQVTQMGQEVILRCVPISNHLYFYWYRQILGQKVEFLVSFYNNEISEKSEIFDDQFSVERPDGSNFTLKIRSTKLEDSAMYFCASRPDSRAVGNTIYFGEGSWLTVV.